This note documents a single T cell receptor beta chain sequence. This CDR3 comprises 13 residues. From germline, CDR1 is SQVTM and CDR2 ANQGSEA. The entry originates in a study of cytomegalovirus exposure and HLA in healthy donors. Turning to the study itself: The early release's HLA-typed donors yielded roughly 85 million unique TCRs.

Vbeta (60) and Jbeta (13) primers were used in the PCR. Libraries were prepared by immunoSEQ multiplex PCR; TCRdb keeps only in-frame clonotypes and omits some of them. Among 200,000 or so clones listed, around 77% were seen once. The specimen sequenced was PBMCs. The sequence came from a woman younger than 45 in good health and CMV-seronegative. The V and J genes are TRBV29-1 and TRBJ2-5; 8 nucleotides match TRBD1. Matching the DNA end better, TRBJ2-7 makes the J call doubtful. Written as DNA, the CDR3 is TGCAGCGTTGCGGCGGACAGGGTCTACGAGCAGTACTTC. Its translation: CSVAADRVYEQYF.